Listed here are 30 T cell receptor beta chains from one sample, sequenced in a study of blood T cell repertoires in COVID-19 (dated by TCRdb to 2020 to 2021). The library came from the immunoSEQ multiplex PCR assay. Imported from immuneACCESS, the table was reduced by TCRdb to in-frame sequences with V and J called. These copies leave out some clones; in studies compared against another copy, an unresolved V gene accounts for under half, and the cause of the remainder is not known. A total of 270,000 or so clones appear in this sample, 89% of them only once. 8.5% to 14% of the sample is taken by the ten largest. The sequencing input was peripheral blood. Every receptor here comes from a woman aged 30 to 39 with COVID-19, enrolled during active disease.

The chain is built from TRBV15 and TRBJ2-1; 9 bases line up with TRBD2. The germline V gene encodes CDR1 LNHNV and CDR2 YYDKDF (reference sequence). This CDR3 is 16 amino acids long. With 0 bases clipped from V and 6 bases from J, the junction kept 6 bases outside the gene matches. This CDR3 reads CATSRDRGGARNEQFF. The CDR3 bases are TGTGCCACCAGCAGAGATCGCGGGGGGGCTCGCAATGAGCAGTTCTTC.

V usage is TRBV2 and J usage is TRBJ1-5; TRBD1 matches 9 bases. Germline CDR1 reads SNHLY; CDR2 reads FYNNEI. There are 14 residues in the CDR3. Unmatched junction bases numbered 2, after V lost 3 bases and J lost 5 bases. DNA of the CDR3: TGTGCCAGCAGTGAGTGGACAGGGGATCAGCCCCAGCATTTT. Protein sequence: CASSEWTGDQPQHF.

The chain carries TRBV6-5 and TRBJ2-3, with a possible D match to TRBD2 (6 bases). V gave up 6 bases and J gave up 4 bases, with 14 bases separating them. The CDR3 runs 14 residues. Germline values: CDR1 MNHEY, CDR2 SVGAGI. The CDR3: CASSRLLASDTQYF. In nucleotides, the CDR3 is TGTGCCAGCAGCCGATTACTAGCATCAGATACGCAGTATTTT.

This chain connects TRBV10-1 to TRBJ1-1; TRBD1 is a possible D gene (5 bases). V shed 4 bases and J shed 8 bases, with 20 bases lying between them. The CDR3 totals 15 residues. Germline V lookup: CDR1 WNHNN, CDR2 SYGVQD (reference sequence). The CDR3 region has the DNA TGCGCCAGCAGTGGTTCGTACCGGGTAGGGGCCGAAGCTTTCTTT. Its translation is CASSGSYRVGAEAFF.

CDR3 DNA: TGTGCCAGCACCGGACTAGCCCAAGAGACCCAGTACTTC. Amino acid sequence: CASTGLAQETQYF. The rearrangement uses TRBV6-5 and TRBJ2-5, with TRBD2 matching 8 bases. J was trimmed by 1 base and V by 7 bases; bases with no gene match: 2. Germline V CDR1 and CDR2: MNHEY, SVGAGI. CDR3 size: 13 residues.

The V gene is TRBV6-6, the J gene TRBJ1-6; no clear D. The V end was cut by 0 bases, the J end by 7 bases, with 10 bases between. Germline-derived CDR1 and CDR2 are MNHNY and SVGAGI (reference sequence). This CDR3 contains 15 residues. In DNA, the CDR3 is TGTGCCAGCAGTTACTCCTGGAACAGAAATTCACCCCTCCACTTT. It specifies CASSYSWNRNSPLHF.

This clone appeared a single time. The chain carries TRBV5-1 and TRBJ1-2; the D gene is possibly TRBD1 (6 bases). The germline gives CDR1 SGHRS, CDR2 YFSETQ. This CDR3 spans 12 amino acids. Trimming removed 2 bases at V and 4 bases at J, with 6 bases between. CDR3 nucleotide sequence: TGCGCCAGCAGCTTAGGGGGCTATGGCTACACCTTC. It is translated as CASSLGGYGYTF.

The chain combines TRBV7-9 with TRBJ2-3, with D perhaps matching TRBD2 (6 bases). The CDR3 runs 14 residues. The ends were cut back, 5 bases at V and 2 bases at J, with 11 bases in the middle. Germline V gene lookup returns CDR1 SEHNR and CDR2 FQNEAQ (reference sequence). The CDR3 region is CASSHLANTDTQYF. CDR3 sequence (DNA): TGTGCCAGCAGCCATCTAGCGAACACAGATACGCAGTATTTT.

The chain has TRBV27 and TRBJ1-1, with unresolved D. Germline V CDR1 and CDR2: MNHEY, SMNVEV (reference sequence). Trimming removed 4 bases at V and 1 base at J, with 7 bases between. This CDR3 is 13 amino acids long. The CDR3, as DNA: TGTGCCAGCAGTTCAACTGAGAACACTGAAGCTTTCTTT. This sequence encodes CASSSTENTEAFF.

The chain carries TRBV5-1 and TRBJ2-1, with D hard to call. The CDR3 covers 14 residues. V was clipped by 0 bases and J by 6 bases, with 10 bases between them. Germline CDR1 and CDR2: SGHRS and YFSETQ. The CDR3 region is CASSLEVAVNEQFF. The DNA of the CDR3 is TGCGCCAGCAGCTTGGAGGTAGCTGTCAATGAGCAGTTCTTC.

CDR3 loop: CASSLQGFNEKLFF. As DNA, the CDR3 is TGTGCCAGCAGTTTGCAGGGATTTAATGAAAAACTGTTTTTT. The chain employs TRBV27 and TRBJ1-4; a weak D match, TRBD1 (5 bases). The V end lost 3 bases, the J end lost 4 bases, and 9 bases lay between the germline ends. CDR1 and CDR2 (germline): MNHEY, SMNVEV (reference sequence). The CDR3 sequence is 14 residues long. The whole variable domain, remainder taken from reference TRBV27 and TRBJ1-4, is EAQVTQNPRYLITVTGKKLTVTCSQNMNHEYMSWYRQDPGLGLRQIYYSMNVEVTDKGDVPEGYKVSRKEKRNFPLILESPSPNQTSLYFCASSLQGFNEKLFFGSGTQLSVL.

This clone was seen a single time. DNA of the CDR3: TGTGCCAGCAGTGACAGGGGGTCCTACAATGAGCAGTTCTTC. Protein: CASSDRGSYNEQFF. The rearrangement links TRBV2 to TRBJ2-1; TRBD1 matches at 7 bases. The germline gives CDR1 SNHLY, CDR2 FYNNEI. This CDR3 spans 14 amino acids. V was clipped by 3 bases and J by 1 base; unmatched bases: 0.

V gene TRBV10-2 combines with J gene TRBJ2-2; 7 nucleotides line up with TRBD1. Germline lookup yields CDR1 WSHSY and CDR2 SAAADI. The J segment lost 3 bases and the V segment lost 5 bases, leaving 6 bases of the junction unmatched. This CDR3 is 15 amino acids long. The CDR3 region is CASSPPGQDTGELFF. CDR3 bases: TGCGCCAGCAGTCCCCCTGGACAGGACACCGGGGAGCTGTTTTTT.

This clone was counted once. The CDR3 nucleotides read TGCAGCGTTGAAGGCCAGCGCCTGGAGCAGTTCTTC. It encodes CSVEGQRLEQFF. This rearrangement joins TRBV29-1 to TRBJ2-1; D is undetermined. Germline CDR1 and CDR2: SQVTM and ANQGSEA. The CDR3 is 12 residues long. V was pared by 1 base and J by 10 bases, with 11 bases between.

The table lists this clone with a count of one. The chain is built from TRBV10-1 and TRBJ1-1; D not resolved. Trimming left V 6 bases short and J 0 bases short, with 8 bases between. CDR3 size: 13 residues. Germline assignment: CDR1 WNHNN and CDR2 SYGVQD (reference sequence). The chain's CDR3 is CASSGVMNTEAFF. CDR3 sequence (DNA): TGCGCCAGCAGCGGGGTCATGAACACTGAAGCTTTCTTT.

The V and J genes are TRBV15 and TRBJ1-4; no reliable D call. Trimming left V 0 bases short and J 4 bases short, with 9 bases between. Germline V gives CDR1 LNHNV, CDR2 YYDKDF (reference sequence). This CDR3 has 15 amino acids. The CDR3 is CATSRDRWSNEKLFF. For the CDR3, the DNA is TGTGCCACCAGCAGAGATAGGTGGAGTAATGAAAAACTGTTTTTT.

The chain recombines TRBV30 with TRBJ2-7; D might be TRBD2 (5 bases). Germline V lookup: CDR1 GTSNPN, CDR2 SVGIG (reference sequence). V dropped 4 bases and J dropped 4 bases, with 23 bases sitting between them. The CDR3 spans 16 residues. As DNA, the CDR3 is TGTGCCTGGACACGTGGCCGGAGGTCCGGGTTTTACGAGCAGTACTTC. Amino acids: CAWTRGRRSGFYEQYF.

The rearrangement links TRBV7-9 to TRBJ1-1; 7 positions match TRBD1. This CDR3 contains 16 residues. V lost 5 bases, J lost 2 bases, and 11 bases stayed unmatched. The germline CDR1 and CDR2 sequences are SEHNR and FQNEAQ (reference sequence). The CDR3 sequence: CASSQPIRDSNTEAFF. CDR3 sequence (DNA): TGTGCCAGCAGCCAGCCAATCCGGGACAGTAACACTGAAGCTTTCTTT. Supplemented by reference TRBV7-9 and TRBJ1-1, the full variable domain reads DTGVSQNPRHKITKRGQNVTFRCDPISEHNRLYWYRQTLGQGPEFLTYFQNEAQLEKSRLLSDRFSAERPKGSFSTLEIQRTEQGDSAMYLCASSQPIRDSNTEAFFGQGTRLTVV.

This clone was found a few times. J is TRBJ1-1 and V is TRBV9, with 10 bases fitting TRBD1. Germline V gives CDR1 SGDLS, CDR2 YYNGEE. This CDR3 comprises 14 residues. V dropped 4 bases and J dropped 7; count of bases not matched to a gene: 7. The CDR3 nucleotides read TGTGCCAGCAGCTTTGGGGGGACAGGGGTTGAAGCTTTCTTT. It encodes CASSFGGTGVEAFF.

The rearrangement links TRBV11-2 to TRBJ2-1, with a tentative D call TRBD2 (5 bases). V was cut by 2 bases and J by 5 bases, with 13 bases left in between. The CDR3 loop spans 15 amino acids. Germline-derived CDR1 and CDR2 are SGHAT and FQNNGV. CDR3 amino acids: CASSLLLGKHNEQFF. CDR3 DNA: TGTGCCAGCAGCTTATTACTAGGGAAACACAATGAGCAGTTCTTC.

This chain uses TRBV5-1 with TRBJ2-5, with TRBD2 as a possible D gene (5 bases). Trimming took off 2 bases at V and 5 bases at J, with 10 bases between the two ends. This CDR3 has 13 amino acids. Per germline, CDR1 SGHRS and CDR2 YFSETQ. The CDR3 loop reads CASSFRGKETQYF. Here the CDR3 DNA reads TGCGCCAGCAGCTTCCGAGGGAAGGAGACCCAGTACTTC.

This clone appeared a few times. CDR3 nucleotide sequence: TGTGCCAGCAGTTTATCTTCGACAGGGGTAGGCGGCTACACCTTC. It codes for CASSLSSTGVGGYTF. The chain is built from TRBV27 and TRBJ1-2; 8 bases fit TRBD1. CDR3 length: 15 amino acids. Looked up from germline, CDR1 is MNHEY and CDR2 is SMNVEV (reference sequence). V lost 0 bases and J lost 8; bases outside the gene matches: 8.

DNA of the CDR3: TGTGCCAGCAGTTCGGTACGGAGCTATGGCTACACCTTC. Its translation is CASSSVRSYGYTF. The chain links TRBV28 to TRBJ1-2; D unclear. The CDR3 is 13 amino acids. The germline CDR1 and CDR2 sequences are MDHEN and SYDVKM. V was trimmed by 4 bases and J by 4 bases, leaving 10 bases between them.

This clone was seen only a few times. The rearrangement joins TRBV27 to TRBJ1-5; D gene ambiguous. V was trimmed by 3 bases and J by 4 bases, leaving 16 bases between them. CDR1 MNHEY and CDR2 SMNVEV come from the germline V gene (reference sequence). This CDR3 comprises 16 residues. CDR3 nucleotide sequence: TGTGCCAGCAGTTTTTCCGCGGGCAGATCGAATCAGCCCCAGCATTTT. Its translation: CASSFSAGRSNQPQHF.

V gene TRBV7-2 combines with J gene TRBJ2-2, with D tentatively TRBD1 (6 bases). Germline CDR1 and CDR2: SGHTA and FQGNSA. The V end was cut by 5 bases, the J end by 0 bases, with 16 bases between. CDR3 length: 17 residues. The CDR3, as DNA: TGTGCCAGCAGCCCGAACTCCGGGACACCGAACACCGGGGAGCTGTTTTTT. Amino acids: CASSPNSGTPNTGELFF. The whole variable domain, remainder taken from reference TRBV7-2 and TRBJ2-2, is GAGVSQSPSNKVTEKGKDVELRCDPISGHTALYWYRQSLGQGLEFLIYFQGNSAPDKSGLPSDRFSAERTGGSVSTLTIQRTQQEDSAVYLCASSPNSGTPNTGELFFGEGSRLTVL.

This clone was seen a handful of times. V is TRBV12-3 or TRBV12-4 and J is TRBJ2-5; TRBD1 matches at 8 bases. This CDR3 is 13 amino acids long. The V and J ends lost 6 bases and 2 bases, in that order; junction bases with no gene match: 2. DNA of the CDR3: TGTGCCAGCAGGGGACAGGTGCAAGAGACCCAGTACTTC. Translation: CASRGQVQETQYF.

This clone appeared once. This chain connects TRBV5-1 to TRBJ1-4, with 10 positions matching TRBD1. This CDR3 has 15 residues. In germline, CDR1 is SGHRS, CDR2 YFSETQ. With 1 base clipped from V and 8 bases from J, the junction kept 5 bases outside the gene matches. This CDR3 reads CASSLSRGQGEKLFF. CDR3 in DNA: TGCGCCAGCAGCTTGAGTAGGGGACAGGGGGAAAAACTGTTTTTT.

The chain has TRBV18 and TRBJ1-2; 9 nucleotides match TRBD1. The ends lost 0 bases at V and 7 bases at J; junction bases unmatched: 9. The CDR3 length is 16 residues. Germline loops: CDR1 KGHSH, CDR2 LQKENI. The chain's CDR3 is CASSPPRTGEVVGYTF. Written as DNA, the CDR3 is TGTGCCAGCTCACCACCGAGGACAGGGGAGGTTGTTGGCTACACCTTC.

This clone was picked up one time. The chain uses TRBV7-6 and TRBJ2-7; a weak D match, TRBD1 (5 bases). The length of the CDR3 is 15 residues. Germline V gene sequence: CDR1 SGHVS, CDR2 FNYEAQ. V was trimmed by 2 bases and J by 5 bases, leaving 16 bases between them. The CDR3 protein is CASSLRGAVPDEQYF. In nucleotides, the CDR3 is TGTGCCAGCAGCTTAAGGGGCGCCGTGCCGGACGAGCAGTACTTC.

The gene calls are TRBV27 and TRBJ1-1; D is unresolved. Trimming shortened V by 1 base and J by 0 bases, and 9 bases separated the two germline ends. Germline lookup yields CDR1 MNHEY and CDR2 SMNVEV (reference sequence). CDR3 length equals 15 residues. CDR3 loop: CASSLYSGMNTEAFF. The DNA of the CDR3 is TGTGCCAGCAGTTTATATTCCGGTATGAACACTGAAGCTTTCTTT.